Listed below are T cell receptor beta chains from one sample, sequenced in a study of lymphopenia after photon versus proton radiotherapy. TCRdb's table, derived via immunoSEQ multiplex PCR, lists solely in-frame clones and lacks some. The table shows over 55,000 clones, with over 80% occurring only once. The input for sequencing was peripheral blood, taken from a patient treated with proton-based radiotherapy. The source of these receptors is a man aged 80 or over with esophageal cancer. Both conserved end residues are part of each CDR3. The D gene is left open where the match is weak. A clone size is listed for some rows: how often the clone was seen (once, few, many), or a class if it is expanded.

abundance,v_gene,j_gene,d_gene,CDR3nt,CDR3aa
medium-sized,TRBV2,TRBJ1-2,-,TGTGCCAGCAACTTGGACCCTAACTATGGCTACACCTTC,CASNLDPNYGYTF
-,TRBV5-1,TRBJ1-6,TRBD1,TGCGCCAGCCGGACAGGGTCCGACGGAGCACCCCTCCACTTT,CASRTGSDGAPLHF
-,TRBV7-8,TRBJ1-2,TRBD1,TGTGCCAGCAGCTCAAGGACAGGGGGCAGTACTAACTATGGCTACACCTTC,CASSSRTGGSTNYGYTF
-,TRBV11-2,TRBJ2-7,TRBD2,TGTGCCAGCAGCTTAGGGGCTAGCGGGGGGCGACGGACCCGAACCCTCTTCTTC,CASSLGASGGRRTRTLFF
-,TRBV2,TRBJ2-2,TRBD2,TGTGCCAGCGGTAGGAGTCGGGAGGCGGGCGGGGAGCTGTTTTTT,CASGRSREAGGELFF
-,TRBV9,TRBJ1-5,-,TGTGCCAGCAGCGTAGAAGGTGGCAATCAGCCCCAGCATTTT,CASSVEGGNQPQHF
once,TRBV5-6,TRBJ1-1,-,TGTGCCAGCAGCTTGGTGGGCAGGGATTTAGGAACTGAAGCTTTCTTT,CASSLVGRDLGTEAFF
-,TRBV10-3,TRBJ1-5,TRBD1,TGTGCCATCAGCGTACAGGGGAATCAGCCCCAGCATTTT,CAISVQGNQPQHF
-,TRBV28,TRBJ1-1,-,TGTGCCAGCAGTTTACGTTACACTGAAGCTTTCTTT,CASSLRYTEAFF
few,TRBV5-6,TRBJ2-2,-,TGTGCCAGCAGCCGGTGGCTCGGTAGGGCCACGAACACCGGGGAGCTGTTTTTT,CASSRWLGRATNTGELFF
-,TRBV27,TRBJ2-3,TRBD1,TGTGCCAGCAGTTTATCGGGACAGGTCACAGATACGCAGTATTTT,CASSLSGQVTDTQYF
-,TRBV7-2,TRBJ2-1,TRBD2,TGTGCCAGCTGGGGACTAGCGGGAGAGGGTGAGCAGTTCTTC,CASWGLAGEGEQFF
-,TRBV29-1,TRBJ2-7,-,TGCAGCGCGGCGCCCGGGCCACGCTACGAGCAGTACTTC,CSAAPGPRYEQYF
-,TRBV7-6,TRBJ1-5,-,TGTGCCAGCAGCCCTACTCGGCAAGGTCAGCCCCAGCATTTT,CASSPTRQGQPQHF
-,TRBV10-3,TRBJ1-4,-,TGTGCCATCAGTGGTAAGCGGGACACTAATGAAAAACTGTTTTTT,CAISGKRDTNEKLFF
-,TRBV2,TRBJ2-2,TRBD2,TGTGCCAGCAGTAGACTAGCGGTCAACACCGGGGAGCTGTTTTTT,CASSRLAVNTGELFF
-,TRBV28,TRBJ1-4,-,TGTGCCAGCAGTTTATGGGGGAGAGATGCTCAATTT,CASSLWGRDAQF
-,TRBV21-1,TRBJ2-7,-,TGTGCCAGCAGCGACACCCTCGGGACAGGGGTTTCCTACGAGCAGTACTTC,CASSDTLGTGVSYEQYF
-,TRBV18,TRBJ1-1,-,TGTGCCAGCTCTCATGGCGGGCTCGGGAACACTGAAGCTTTCTTT,CASSHGGLGNTEAFF
once,TRBV7-9,TRBJ1-1,-,TGTGCCAGCAGCAGTAGGACGGAGAACACTGAAGCTTTCTTT,CASSSRTENTEAFF
-,TRBV10-3,TRBJ1-6,-,TGTGCCATCAGTATAAGGACACACACAGAGAATTCACCCCTCCACTTT,CAISIRTHTENSPLHF
-,TRBV7-9,TRBJ2-1,-,TGTGCCAGCTCCCGGGGAGTGGTTGTTGATGAGCAGTTCTTC,CASSRGVVVDEQFF
-,TRBV5-6,TRBJ2-7,-,TGTGCCAGCAGCTCCGGCGGCTCCTACGAGCAGTACTTC,CASSSGGSYEQYF
-,TRBV2,TRBJ2-3,TRBD2,TGTGCCAGCAGGACCGGGACTAGCGATTCAGATACGCAGTATTTT,CASRTGTSDSDTQYF